A selection of T cell receptor beta chains follows, all from one sample in a study of blood T cell repertoires in COVID-19. TCRdb's table, derived via immunoSEQ multiplex PCR, lists solely in-frame clones and lacks some. The sample has 25,000 to 30,000 clones; roughly 85% are singletons. Material for sequencing was peripheral blood. Receptor source: a woman older than 75 with COVID-19, enrolled during active disease. Each CDR3 is given with its conserved first and last residue. Fields, in order: J gene, clone size, D gene, V gene, CDR3 protein, CDR3 DNA. D genes are given only for firm matches. Size is stated for part of the rows, as once, few or many counts, or as a class when the clone is expanded.

TRBJ1-4 . TRBD1 TRBV29-1 CSVLQGANEKLFF TGCAGCGTCCTACAGGGGGCCAATGAAAAACTGTTTTTT
TRBJ2-7 . TRBD1 TRBV18 CASSPQGASDGEQYF TGTGCCAGCTCACCACAGGGGGCAAGCGATGGCGAGCAGTACTTC
TRBJ1-4 . TRBD1 TRBV19 CASTQGLGTDEKLFF TGTGCCAGTACCCAAGGGCTTGGGACAGATGAAAAACTGTTTTTT
TRBJ2-3 . . TRBV7-6 CASSLVLGGTDTQYF TGTGCCAGCAGCTTAGTACTGGGAGGCACAGATACGCAGTATTTT
TRBJ1-2 . . TRBV2 CASSRAGYGYTF TGTGCCAGCAGCAGGGCAGGGTATGGCTACACCTTC
TRBJ2-7 . TRBD1 TRBV4-1 CASSHRLPGQGAYEQYF TGCGCCAGCAGCCACCGCCTCCCGGGACAGGGGGCCTACGAGCAGTACTTC
TRBJ1-5 . . TRBV5-1 CASSLAGGLGQPQHF TGCGCCAGCAGCTTGGCGGGGGGTTTGGGTCAGCCCCAGCATTTT
TRBJ2-5 once . TRBV3-1/TRBV3-2 CASSRRGNQETQYF TGTGCCAGCAGCCGGCGAGGGAACCAAGAGACCCAGTACTTC
TRBJ1-5 . TRBD1 TRBV7-8 CASSLEKTTGDNQPQHF TGTGCCAGCAGCTTAGAAAAGACGACAGGGGACAATCAGCCCCAGCATTTT
TRBJ1-2 . . TRBV7-9 CASSLARSDGYTF TGTGCCAGCAGCTTAGCCCGGAGTGATGGCTACACCTTC
TRBJ2-3 . TRBD2 TRBV7-6 CASSLGTSGVTQYF TGTGCCAGCAGCTTAGGGACTAGCGGGGTGACGCAGTATTTT
TRBJ1-2 . TRBD1 TRBV5-6 CASSSQGTGIGYTF TGTGCCAGCAGCTCCCAGGGGACAGGGATTGGCTACACCTTC
TRBJ2-6 . . TRBV6-5 CASNGGGVGANVLTF TGTGCCAGCAACGGAGGGGGGGTTGGGGCCAACGTCCTGACTTTC
TRBJ1-5 . . TRBV6-1 CASSDGQIYSNQPQHF TGTGCCAGCAGTGACGGACAGATTTATAGCAATCAGCCCCAGCATTTT
TRBJ2-4 once TRBD2 TRBV12-5 CASGQGLAGSLAKNIQYF TGTGCTAGTGGTCAGGGACTAGCGGGGTCCTTAGCCAAAAACATTCAGTACTTC
TRBJ2-2 . . TRBV7-9 CASSPKPDTGELFF TGTGCCAGCAGCCCTAAGCCGGACACCGGGGAGCTGTTTTTT
TRBJ2-7 . . TRBV18 CASGPGSEQYF TGTGCCAGCGGCCCGGGGAGCGAGCAGTACTTC